The 19 T cell receptor beta chains reported below all come from one sample, sequenced in a study of memory CD4+ T cells and cytomegalovirus serostatus (dated 2019 in TCRdb). The method was the immunoSEQ multiplex PCR assay. Drawn from immuneACCESS, this table holds only the in-frame rearrangements with V and J called that TCRdb kept. Clones are partly lost; checked studies trace under half to an unresolved V gene and leave the rest unexplained. The sample table holds roughly 28,000 clones, of which 60% to 85% were seen once. The ten most abundant clones make up around 1.1% of the sample. Single viable CD3+CD4+CD8-CD45RO+ cells were sorted as memory CD4+ T cells on a FACSAria II. Sequencing used memory CD4+ T cells from blood. These receptors were collected from an adult in good health and CMV-seronegative.

This clone was seen a few times. The chain links TRBV29-1 to TRBJ1-1; D is undetermined. This CDR3 is built from 13 residues. Germline V gene sequence: CDR1 SQVTM, CDR2 ANQGSEA. The V end lost 6 bases, the J end lost 2 bases, and 13 bases lay between the germline ends. The CDR3, as DNA: TGCAGCGTAACGACCTACCCCAACACTGAAGCTTTCTTT. Translation gives CSVTTYPNTEAFF.

The V gene is TRBV30, the J gene TRBJ1-5; D is unclear. Trimming removed 0 bases at V and 4 bases at J, with 13 bases between. This CDR3 region has 15 residues. Looked up from germline, CDR1 is GTSNPN and CDR2 is SVGIG (reference sequence). The CDR3 loop is CAWSVKISKNQPQHF. The CDR3 nucleotides are TGTGCCTGGAGTGTAAAGATCAGTAAAAATCAGCCCCAGCATTTT. Full variable domain (rest looked up from reference TRBV30 and TRBJ1-5): SQTIHQWPATLVQPVGSPLSLECTVEGTSNPNLYWYRQAAGRGLQLLFYSVGIGQISSEVPQNLSASRPQDRQFILSSKKLLLSDSGFYLCAWSVKISKNQPQHFGDGTRLSIL.

The chain recombines TRBV12-5 with TRBJ2-2; the D is unclear. The CDR3 is 12 amino acids. Looked up from germline, CDR1 is LGHNT and CDR2 is FRNRAP. V was pared by 2 bases and J by 6 bases, with 4 bases between. The CDR3 nucleotides read TGTGCTAGTGGTTTGCGGGCCGGGGAGCTGTTTTTT. It translates to CASGLRAGELFF.

The chain couples TRBV9 to TRBJ2-1; perhaps TRBD2 as D (6 bases). Germline CDR1 is SGDLS and CDR2 is YYNGEE. Trimming shortened V by 4 bases and J by 3 bases, and 17 bases separated the two germline ends. The CDR3 has 16 residues. The CDR3 DNA reads TGTGCCAGCAGCCCGAGAGGTGATAGCGGCTACAATGAGCAGTTCTTC. Translated, it gives CASSPRGDSGYNEQFF.

To note about this clone: A junction boundary mismatches the germline segment, possibly from a read error. The V gene is TRBV7-2, the J gene TRBJ1-5, with 8 bases that match TRBD1. The CDR3 loop spans 15 amino acids. Per germline, CDR1 SGHTA and CDR2 FQGNSA. CDR3 sequence (DNA): TGTGCCAGCAGGTTAGGACAGGGAGCGACTCAGCCCCAGCATTTT. Protein: CASRLGQGATQPQHF.

The gene calls are TRBV4-2 and TRBJ2-2; perhaps D is TRBD1 or TRBD2 (5 bases each). The CDR3 covers 17 residues. V was clipped by 1 base and J by 6 bases, with 18 bases between them. CDR1 LGHNA and CDR2 YNFKEQ come from the germline V gene. The CDR3 bases are TGTGCCAGCAGCCAAGGGGGGAGAGGGATGGTCGCCGGGGAGCTGTTTTTT. Its translation is CASSQGGRGMVAGELFF.

This chain uses TRBV9 with TRBJ1-1, with unresolved D. V dropped 0 bases and J dropped 4 bases, with 7 bases sitting between them. The CDR3 loop spans 13 amino acids. Looked up from germline, CDR1 is SGDLS and CDR2 is YYNGEE. The CDR3 reads CASSVEMSTEAFF. CDR3 bases: TGTGCCAGCAGCGTAGAGATGAGCACTGAAGCTTTCTTT.

The CDR3 protein is CASQGGATNEKLFF. Written as DNA, the CDR3 is TGTGCCAGTCAGGGGGGTGCAACTAATGAAAAACTGTTTTTT. The chain couples TRBV19 to TRBJ1-4; 7 bases map to TRBD1. The CDR3 consists of 14 residues. Losses at the gene ends were 8 bases for V and 0 bases for J; bases not matched to a gene: 3. Germline V gives CDR1 LNHDA, CDR2 SQIVND (reference sequence).

The chain links TRBV9 to TRBJ2-3, with D perhaps TRBD1 (6 bases). CDR3 size: 16 residues. V shed 1 base and J shed 2 bases, with 14 bases lying between them. Germline V gene sequence: CDR1 SGDLS, CDR2 YYNGEE. In nucleotides, the CDR3 is TGTGCCAGCAGCGTAAACGGACAGCCAAACACAGATACGCAGTATTTT. Translation: CASSVNGQPNTDTQYF.

This chain joins TRBV2 and TRBJ1-1, with TRBD1 identical over 7 bases. The CDR3 runs 13 residues. The V and J ends lost 7 bases and 9 bases, in that order; junction bases with no gene match: 11. CDR1 and CDR2 (germline): SNHLY, FYNNEI. Here the CDR3 DNA reads TGTGCCAGCACCCCGGAGGGGGCAGGAAAAGCTTTCTTT. Protein product: CASTPEGAGKAFF.

The chain joins TRBV5-1 to TRBJ1-3, with a weak D call TRBD1 (5 bases). The CDR3 covers 14 residues. V lost 4 bases and J lost 2, with 10 bases in between. Germline V CDR1 and CDR2: SGHRS, YFSETQ. The DNA for the CDR3 is TGCGCCAGCAGCCCTTCGGGGGCTGGAAACACCATATATTTT. Translation: CASSPSGAGNTIYF.

The chain is built from TRBV7-9 and TRBJ2-1; 7 bases align to TRBD1. The V gene's germline CDR1 is SEHNR and CDR2 FQNEAQ (reference sequence). The CDR3 length is 12 residues. The trim removed 6 bases at V and 7 bases at J, leaving 3 bases unmatched. This CDR3 is CASSRGQNEQFF. Written as DNA, the CDR3 is TGTGCCAGCAGTAGGGGACAGAATGAGCAGTTCTTC.

The J gene is TRBJ1-4, the V gene TRBV7-2; D remains unclear. There are 13 residues in the CDR3. Between the trimmed V and J ends, which lost 6 bases and 6 bases, there was a span of 11 bases. Per germline, CDR1 SGHTA and CDR2 FQGNSA. CDR3 loop: CASSRSGDEKLFF. The CDR3 nucleotides are TGTGCCAGCAGTAGGAGCGGAGATGAAAAACTGTTTTTT.

In this sample, this clone turned up a few times. V usage is TRBV5-6 and J usage is TRBJ1-2; tentatively, D is TRBD1 (5 bases). CDR3 length: 14 residues. The V end was cut by 0 bases, the J end by 6 bases, with 12 bases between. Germline V gene lookup returns CDR1 SGHDT and CDR2 YYEEEE. The CDR3 coding sequence is TGTGCCAGCAGCTTGGTTGGACAAGGGGATGGCTACACCTTC. Translating it yields CASSLVGQGDGYTF.

This chain uses TRBV5-1 with TRBJ1-1; D remains ambiguous. V was cut by 0 bases and J by 0 bases, with 9 bases left in between. The CDR3 is 15 amino acids. Germline values: CDR1 SGHRS, CDR2 YFSETQ. As DNA, the CDR3 is TGCGCCAGCAGCTTGGCCGGTGGGATGAACACTGAAGCTTTCTTT. It encodes CASSLAGGMNTEAFF. Together with reference TRBV5-1 and TRBJ1-1, the CDR3 gives the full variable domain: KAGVTQTPRYLIKTRGQQVTLSCSPISGHRSVSWYQQTPGQGLQFLFEYFSETQRNKGNFPGRFSGRQFSNSRSEMNVSTLELGDSALYLCASSLAGGMNTEAFFGQGTRLTVV.

The CDR3 loop is CASSGHKGQDQYF. The CDR3 coding sequence is TGTGCCAGCAGTGGACATAAGGGACAAGATCAGTACTTC. The chain employs TRBV25-1 and TRBJ2-7, with D possibly being TRBD1 (6 bases). Germline-derived CDR1 and CDR2 are MGHDK and SYGVNS. Trimming took off 4 bases at V and 10 bases at J, with 17 bases between the two ends. This CDR3 region has 13 residues.

The rearrangement uses TRBV18 and TRBJ1-1; no clear D gene. The germline V and J ends were trimmed by 2 bases and 2 bases, with 9 bases remaining between them. There are 14 residues in the CDR3. Germline assignment: CDR1 KGHSH and CDR2 LQKENI. CDR3: CASSPTTANTEAFF. The CDR3 coding sequence is TGTGCCAGCTCACCAACGACGGCAAACACTGAAGCTTTCTTT.

This chain joins TRBV5-5 and TRBJ1-3; no clear D gene. This CDR3 spans 14 amino acids. The germline V gene encodes CDR1 SGHKS and CDR2 YYEKEE (reference sequence). The ends were cut back, 2 bases at V and 4 bases at J, with 10 bases in the middle. CDR3 coding DNA: TGTGCCAGCAGCTTTCCGTCCTTCGGAAACACCATATATTTT. Translated: CASSFPSFGNTIYF.

The chain joins TRBV11-2 to TRBJ1-1, with TRBD1 matching over 10 bases. The CDR3 loop spans 17 amino acids. Per germline, CDR1 SGHAT and CDR2 FQNNGV. V lost 1 base to trimming and J lost 1 base; unmatched junction nucleotides: 6. CDR3 DNA sequence: TGTGCCAGCAGCTTAGGCCCCGACAGGGGGCAGAACACTGAAGCTTTCTTT. Translation: CASSLGPDRGQNTEAFF.